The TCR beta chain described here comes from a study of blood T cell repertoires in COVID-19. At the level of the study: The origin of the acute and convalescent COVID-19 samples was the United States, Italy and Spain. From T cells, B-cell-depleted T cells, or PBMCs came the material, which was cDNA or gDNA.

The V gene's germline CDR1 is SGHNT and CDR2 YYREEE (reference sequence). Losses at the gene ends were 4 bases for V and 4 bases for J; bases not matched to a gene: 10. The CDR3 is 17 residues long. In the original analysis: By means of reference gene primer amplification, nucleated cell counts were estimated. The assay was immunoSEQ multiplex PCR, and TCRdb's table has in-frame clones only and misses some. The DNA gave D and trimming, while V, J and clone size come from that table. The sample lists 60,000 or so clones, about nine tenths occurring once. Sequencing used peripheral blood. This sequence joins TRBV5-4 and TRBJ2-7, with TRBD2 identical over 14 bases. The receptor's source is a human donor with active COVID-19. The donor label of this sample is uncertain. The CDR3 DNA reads TGTGCCAGCAGCCTAGGGACTAGCGGGAGTTTCTTGTACGAGCAGTACTTC. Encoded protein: CASSLGTSGSFLYEQYF.